A selection of T cell receptor beta chains follows, all from one sample in a study of blood T cell repertoires in COVID-19. Sequencing used immunoSEQ multiplex PCR; TCRdb keeps in-frame clones, though not all of them. The repertoire consists of some 500,000 clones, with approximately 90% occurring once and the leading ten covering 1.5% to 2%. Sequenced sample: PBMCs or T cells enriched from blood (not recorded which). The receptors shown here come from a woman in her thirties or forties who had recovered from COVID-19. CDR3s include the opening cysteine and the closing phenylalanine or tryptophan. D genes are given only for firm matches. The size field is filled for only some rows; it gives once, few, many or a size class.

J gene,V gene,clone size,D gene,CDR3 protein,CDR3 DNA
TRBJ1-2,TRBV24-1,few,.,CATSGAGGYGYTF,TGTGCCACCAGTGGGGCCGGGGGCTATGGCTACACCTTC
TRBJ1-3,TRBV6-5,once,.,CASSYSIRTVVNTIYF,TGTGCCAGCAGTTACTCGATTAGGACAGTGGTAAACACCATATATTTT
TRBJ2-1,TRBV2,.,.,CASSGAGRAYNEQFF,TGTGCCAGCAGTGGGGCTGGGCGGGCCTACAATGAGCAGTTCTTC
TRBJ1-1,TRBV7-9,once,TRBD1,CASSLVPGQGAVNTEAFF,TGTGCCAGCAGCTTGGTCCCGGGACAGGGGGCGGTAAACACTGAAGCTTTCTTT
TRBJ2-7,TRBV9,once,.,CASKFRDTSPEQYF,TGTGCCAGCAAATTTCGGGACACATCCCCCGAGCAGTACTTC
TRBJ1-2,TRBV6-2/TRBV6-3,once,TRBD1,CASSYSFGQARYGYTF,TGTGCCAGCAGTTACTCTTTCGGACAGGCGCGCTATGGCTACACCTTC
TRBJ1-1,TRBV6-4,.,.,CASSRQGFDTEAFF,TGTGCCAGCAGTCGTCAGGGGTTCGACACTGAAGCTTTCTTT
TRBJ1-1,TRBV18,.,TRBD1,CASSQQGTEAFF,TGTGCCAGCTCACAACAGGGGACTGAAGCTTTCTTT
TRBJ2-1,TRBV11-2,.,.,CASSFPARMPGEQFF,TGTGCCAGCAGCTTCCCAGCTAGGATGCCTGGAGAGCAGTTCTTC
TRBJ1-5,TRBV5-5,.,.,CASSLWARGSNQPQHF,TGTGCCAGCAGCTTGTGGGCGCGGGGGAGCAATCAGCCCCAGCATTTT
TRBJ1-6,TRBV3-1/TRBV3-2,.,.,CASSIGVYNSPLHF,TGTGCCAGCAGCATCGGGGTCTATAATTCACCCCTCCACTTT
TRBJ1-2,TRBV5-1,once,TRBD1,CASSPAGTGGGNFNYGYTF,TGCGCCAGCAGCCCAGCCGGGACAGGGGGCGGTAATTTTAACTATGGCTACACCTTC
TRBJ1-1,TRBV7-6,.,.,CASSNRVGTEAFF,TGTGCCAGCAGCAACAGGGTCGGCACTGAAGCTTTCTTT
TRBJ2-5,TRBV12-5,once,.,CASGSEGETQYF,TGTGCTAGTGGTTCGGAGGGGGAGACCCAGTACTTC
TRBJ1-1,TRBV18,.,.,CASSLSGWAEAFF,TGTGCCAGCTCACTCTCGGGTTGGGCTGAAGCTTTCTTT
TRBJ2-1,TRBV4-1,few,.,CASSQEGVPLYNEQFF,TGCGCCAGCAGCCAAGAAGGGGTTCCTCTCTACAATGAGCAGTTCTTC
TRBJ2-7,TRBV7-9,.,.,CASESLLAPPIPYEQYF,TGTGCCAGCGAATCGCTATTAGCACCCCCCATTCCGTACGAGCAGTACTTC
TRBJ2-4,TRBV12-3/TRBV12-4,.,TRBD2,CASSLLAENIQYF,TGTGCCAGCAGTTTACTAGCGGAAAACATTCAGTACTTC
TRBJ1-6,TRBV4-1,.,TRBD1,CATRQGAAGWNSPLHF,TGCGCCACTAGACAGGGGGCCGCGGGGTGGAATTCACCCCTCCACTTT
TRBJ1-2,TRBV29-1,.,TRBD1,CSVAGQGRENYGYTF,TGCAGCGTTGCAGGACAGGGAAGGGAAAACTATGGCTACACCTTC
TRBJ2-1,TRBV4-3,.,TRBD1,CASSHPSGGEQFF,TGCGCCAGCAGCCACCCTTCAGGGGGCGAGCAGTTCTTC
TRBJ2-1,TRBV4-1,.,TRBD2,CASSQGRLAENEQFF,TGCGCCAGCAGCCAAGGCCGTCTAGCGGAGAATGAGCAGTTCTTC
TRBJ1-1,TRBV5-6,.,TRBD1,CASSFRGLVNTEAFF,TGTGCCAGCAGCTTTAGGGGGCTGGTGAACACTGAAGCTTTCTTT
TRBJ1-1,TRBV29-1,.,TRBD1,CSVLEGANTEAFF,TGCAGCGTTTTGGAGGGGGCGAACACTGAAGCTTTCTTT
TRBJ1-1,TRBV18,.,TRBD1,CASSPQTGGQNTEAFF,TGTGCCAGCTCACCTCAGACAGGGGGCCAGAACACTGAAGCTTTCTTT
TRBJ2-1,TRBV7-2,.,.,CASSLSFRNEQFF,TGTGCCAGCAGCTTAAGTTTCAGGAATGAGCAGTTCTTC
TRBJ1-5,TRBV6-2/TRBV6-3,.,.,CASSQTGLNQPQHF,TGTGCCAGCAGCCAGACAGGACTCAATCAGCCCCAGCATTTT
TRBJ2-5,TRBV5-1,.,.,CASSLGQGGETQYF,TGCGCCAGCAGCTTGGGACAGGGAGGAGAGACCCAGTACTTC
TRBJ2-7,TRBV6-5,.,TRBD1,CASSFDRGLDYEQYF,TGTGCCAGCAGCTTCGACAGGGGGTTAGACTACGAGCAGTACTTC
TRBJ2-3,TRBV7-2,.,.,CASSPRVNGADTQYF,TGTGCCAGCAGCCCCCGGGTCAACGGGGCAGATACGCAGTATTTT
TRBJ2-2,TRBV5-4,.,.,CASSSNRVTGELFF,TGTGCCAGCAGCTCTAACAGGGTCACCGGGGAGCTGTTTTTT
TRBJ2-7,TRBV24-1,.,.,CATSDSSWGASLDEQYF,TGTGCCACCAGTGATTCGTCTTGGGGAGCTTCGTTGGACGAGCAGTACTTC
TRBJ1-4,TRBV19,.,TRBD1,CASSLTGTGDEKLFF,TGTGCCAGTAGTCTTACCGGGACAGGGGATGAAAAACTGTTTTTT
TRBJ2-5,TRBV5-4,.,TRBD1,CASVTQGYQETQYF,TGTGCCAGCGTCACACAGGGGTACCAAGAGACCCAGTACTTC
TRBJ1-2,TRBV10-3,once,.,CAISGGGTETNYGYTF,TGTGCCATCAGTGGCGGGGGGACTGAAACTAACTATGGCTACACCTTC
TRBJ2-3,TRBV4-1,.,.,CASSQVGTGRDTQYF,TGCGCCAGCAGCCAAGTAGGGACGGGGAGGGATACGCAGTATTTT
TRBJ1-1,TRBV18,.,.,CASSGQGIAEAFF,TGTGCCAGCTCAGGGCAGGGGATCGCTGAAGCTTTCTTT
TRBJ1-2,TRBV5-6,few,.,CASSEATGYTF,TGTGCCAGCAGCGAGGCGACGGGCTACACCTTC
TRBJ2-7,TRBV4-3,.,.,CASSQSARVPYEQYF,TGCGCCAGCAGCCAGTCGGCGCGGGTCCCCTACGAGCAGTACTTC
TRBJ2-3,TRBV19,once,.,CASGSRNTDTQYF,TGTGCCAGTGGTAGCAGAAACACAGATACGCAGTATTTT
TRBJ1-6,TRBV4-3,.,.,CASSQDLMSSYNSPLHF,TGCGCCAGCAGCCAAGATCTGATGAGCTCCTATAATTCACCCCTCCACTTT
TRBJ1-4,TRBV10-3,.,.,CAISDSGTSGEKLFF,TGTGCCATCAGTGACTCAGGTACTAGCGGGGAAAAACTGTTTTTT
TRBJ1-2,TRBV11-2,few,TRBD1,CASSVYRGTDGYTF,TGTGCCAGCAGCGTCTACAGGGGGACAGATGGCTACACCTTC
TRBJ1-1,TRBV5-1,.,.,CASSWQGSTEAFF,TGCGCCAGCAGCTGGCAGGGTAGCACTGAAGCTTTCTTT
TRBJ1-3,TRBV18,few,.,CASSPEQPYSGNTIYF,TGTGCCAGCTCCCCAGAACAACCTTACTCTGGAAACACCATATATTTT
TRBJ1-3,TRBV4-1,.,.,CASSQTGFSVDTIYF,TGCGCCAGCAGCCAAACAGGGTTCTCAGTTGACACCATATATTTT
TRBJ2-3,TRBV29-1,.,.,CSVELDSVLDTQYF,TGCAGCGTGGAACTGGACAGTGTTCTAGATACGCAGTATTTT
TRBJ2-1,TRBV11-2,.,.,CASSLDRNEQFF,TGTGCCAGCAGCTTAGACAGGAATGAGCAGTTCTTC
TRBJ1-5,TRBV5-4,.,.,CASSLGGDQPQHF,TGTGCCAGCAGCTTGGGCGGAGACCAGCCCCAGCATTTT
TRBJ2-1,TRBV19,.,.,CASKPSPGGDYNEQFF,TGTGCCAGCAAACCCTCACCCGGAGGGGACTACAATGAGCAGTTCTTC
TRBJ2-3,TRBV19,.,.,CASRSPLQEPDTQYF,TGTGCCAGTAGAAGCCCTCTACAGGAACCAGATACGCAGTATTTT
TRBJ1-5,TRBV13,.,TRBD1,CASSFRGRGSNQPQHF,TGTGCCAGCAGCTTCAGGGGGCGGGGTAGCAATCAGCCCCAGCATTTT
TRBJ1-2,TRBV6-1,.,.,CASSEFVAGVGYTF,TGTGCCAGCAGTGAATTCGTGGCAGGGGTAGGCTACACCTTC
TRBJ1-6,TRBV6-5,.,.,CASMRRQGDGPLHF,TGTGCCAGCATGAGGCGTCAGGGTGACGGACCCCTCCACTTT
TRBJ1-5,TRBV11-2,.,.,CASSPDGGNQPQHF,TGTGCCAGCAGCCCCGACGGAGGCAATCAGCCCCAGCATTTT
TRBJ2-5,TRBV7-2,.,.,CASSYLGAETQYF,TGTGCCAGCAGCTATCTTGGGGCGGAGACCCAGTACTTC
TRBJ2-7,TRBV11-3,.,.,CASSLGRGTYEQYF,TGTGCCAGCAGCTTAGGCAGGGGTACCTACGAGCAGTACTTC
TRBJ1-1,TRBV6-5,.,.,CASSYSSGELNTEAFF,TGTGCCAGCAGTTACTCTTCGGGGGAGCTGAACACTGAAGCTTTCTTT
TRBJ2-5,TRBV2,.,TRBD2,CASSDLGLAGETQYF,TGTGCCAGCAGTGATTTGGGGCTAGCGGGAGAGACCCAGTACTTC
TRBJ1-1,TRBV4-2,.,.,CASSQERAIEAFF,TGTGCCAGCAGCCAGGAGCGGGCAATTGAAGCTTTCTTT